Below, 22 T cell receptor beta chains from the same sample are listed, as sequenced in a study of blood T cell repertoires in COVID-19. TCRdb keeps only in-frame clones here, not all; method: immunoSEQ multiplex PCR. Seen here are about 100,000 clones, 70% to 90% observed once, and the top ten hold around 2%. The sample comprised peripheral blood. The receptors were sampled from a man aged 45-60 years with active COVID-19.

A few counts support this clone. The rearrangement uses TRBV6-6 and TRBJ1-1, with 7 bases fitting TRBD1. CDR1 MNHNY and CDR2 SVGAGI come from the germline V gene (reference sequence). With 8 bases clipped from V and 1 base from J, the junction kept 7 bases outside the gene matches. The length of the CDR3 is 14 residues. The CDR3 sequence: CASVKTGRNTEAFF. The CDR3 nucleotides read TGTGCCAGCGTTAAGACAGGGAGGAACACTGAAGCTTTCTTT.

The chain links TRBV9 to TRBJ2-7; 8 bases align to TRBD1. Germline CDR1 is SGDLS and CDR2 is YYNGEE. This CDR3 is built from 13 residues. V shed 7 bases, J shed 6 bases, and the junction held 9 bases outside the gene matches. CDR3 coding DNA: TGTGCCAGCTCCGGACAGGGAGGCGGCGAGCAGTACTTC. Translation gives CASSGQGGGEQYF.

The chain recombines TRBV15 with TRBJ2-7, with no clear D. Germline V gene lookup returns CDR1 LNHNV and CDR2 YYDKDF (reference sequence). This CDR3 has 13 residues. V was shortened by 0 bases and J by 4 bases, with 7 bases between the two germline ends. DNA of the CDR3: TGTGCCACCAGCAGAGAGCCTAAGTACGAGCAGTACTTC. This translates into CATSREPKYEQYF.

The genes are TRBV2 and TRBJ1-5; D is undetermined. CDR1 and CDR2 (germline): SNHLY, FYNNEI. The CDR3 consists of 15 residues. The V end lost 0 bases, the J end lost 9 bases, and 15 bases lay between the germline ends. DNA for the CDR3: TGTGCCAGCAGTGAAGCGCTCGGCCTCTCGGGGCCCCAGCATTTT. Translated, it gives CASSEALGLSGPQHF.

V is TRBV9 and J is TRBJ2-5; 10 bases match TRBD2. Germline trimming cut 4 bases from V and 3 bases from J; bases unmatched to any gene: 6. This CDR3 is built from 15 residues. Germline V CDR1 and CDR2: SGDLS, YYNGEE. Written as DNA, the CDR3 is TGTGCCAGCAGCTTAGCGGGGGGACGGGAAGAGACCCAGTACTTC. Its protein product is CASSLAGGREETQYF.

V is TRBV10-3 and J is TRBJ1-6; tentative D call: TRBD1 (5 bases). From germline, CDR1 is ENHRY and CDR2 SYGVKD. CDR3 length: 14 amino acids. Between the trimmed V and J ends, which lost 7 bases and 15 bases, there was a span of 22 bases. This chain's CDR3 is CAITKTQDERVLHF. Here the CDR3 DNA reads TGTGCCATCACCAAAACACAGGACGAGCGCGTCCTCCACTTT.

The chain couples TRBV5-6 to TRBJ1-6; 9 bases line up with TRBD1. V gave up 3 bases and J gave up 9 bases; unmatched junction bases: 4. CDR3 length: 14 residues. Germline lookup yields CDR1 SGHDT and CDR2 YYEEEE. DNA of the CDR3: TGTGCCAGCAGCTCCAACAGGGGGCTTTCACCCCTCCACTTT. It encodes CASSSNRGLSPLHF. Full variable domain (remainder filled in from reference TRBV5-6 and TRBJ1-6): DAGVTQSPTHLIKTRGQQVTLRCSPKSGHDTVSWYQQALGQGPQFIFQYYEEEERQRGNFPDRFSGHQFPNYSSELNVNALLLGDSALYLCASSSNRGLSPLHFGNGTRLTVT.

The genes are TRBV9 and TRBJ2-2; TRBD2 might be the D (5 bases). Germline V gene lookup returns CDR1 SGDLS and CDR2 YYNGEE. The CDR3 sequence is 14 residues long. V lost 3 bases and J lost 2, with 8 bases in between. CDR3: CASSGDYNTGELFF. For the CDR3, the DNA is TGTGCCAGCAGCGGAGACTACAACACCGGGGAGCTGTTTTTT.

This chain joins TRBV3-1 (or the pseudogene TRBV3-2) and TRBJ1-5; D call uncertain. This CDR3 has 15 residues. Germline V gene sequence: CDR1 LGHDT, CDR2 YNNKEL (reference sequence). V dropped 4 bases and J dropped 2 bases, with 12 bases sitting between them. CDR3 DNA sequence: TGTGCCAGCAGCCCGGCGGGCGGAGGCAATCAGCCCCAGCATTTT. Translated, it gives CASSPAGGGNQPQHF.

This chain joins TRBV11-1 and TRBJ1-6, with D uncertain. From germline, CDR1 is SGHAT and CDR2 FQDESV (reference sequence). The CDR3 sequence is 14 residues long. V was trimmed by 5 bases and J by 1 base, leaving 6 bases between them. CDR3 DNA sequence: TGTGCCAGCAGCCCGCAGTCCTATAATTCACCCCTCCACTTT. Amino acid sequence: CASSPQSYNSPLHF.

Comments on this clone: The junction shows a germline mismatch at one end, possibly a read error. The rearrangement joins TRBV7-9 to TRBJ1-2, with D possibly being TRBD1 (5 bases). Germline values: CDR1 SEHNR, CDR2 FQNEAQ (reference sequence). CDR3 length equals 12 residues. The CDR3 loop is CASPELSDNSLF. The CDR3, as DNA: TGTGCCAGCCCGGAATTATCGGACAACTCGCTGTTC.

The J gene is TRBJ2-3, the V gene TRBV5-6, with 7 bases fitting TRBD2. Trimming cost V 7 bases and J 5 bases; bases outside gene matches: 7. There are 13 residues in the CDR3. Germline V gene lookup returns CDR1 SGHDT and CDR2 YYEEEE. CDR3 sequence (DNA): TGTGCCAGCTCGGGGGGTTTGGGAGATACGCAGTATTTT. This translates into CASSGGLGDTQYF.

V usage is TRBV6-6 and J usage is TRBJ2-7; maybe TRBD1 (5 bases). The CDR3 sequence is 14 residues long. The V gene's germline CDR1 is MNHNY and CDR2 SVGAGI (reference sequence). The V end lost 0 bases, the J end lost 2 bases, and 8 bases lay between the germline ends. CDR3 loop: CASSYSRTTYEQYF. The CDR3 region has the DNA TGTGCCAGCAGTTACTCCAGGACAACCTACGAGCAGTACTTC.

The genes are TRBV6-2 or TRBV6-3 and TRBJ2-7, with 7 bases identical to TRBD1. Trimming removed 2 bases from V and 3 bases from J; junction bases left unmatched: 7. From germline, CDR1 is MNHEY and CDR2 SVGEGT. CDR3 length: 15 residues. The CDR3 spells CASSYLGQGVYEQYF. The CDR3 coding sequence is TGTGCCAGCAGTTACCTGGGGCAGGGGGTCTACGAGCAGTACTTC.

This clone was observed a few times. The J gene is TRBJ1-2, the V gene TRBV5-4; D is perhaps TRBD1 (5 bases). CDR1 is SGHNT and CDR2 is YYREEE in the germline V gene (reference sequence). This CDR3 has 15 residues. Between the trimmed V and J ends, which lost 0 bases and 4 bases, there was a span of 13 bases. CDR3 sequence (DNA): TGTGCCAGCAGCTTGGCCCTGGGGCAGAGCTATGGCTACACCTTC. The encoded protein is CASSLALGQSYGYTF.

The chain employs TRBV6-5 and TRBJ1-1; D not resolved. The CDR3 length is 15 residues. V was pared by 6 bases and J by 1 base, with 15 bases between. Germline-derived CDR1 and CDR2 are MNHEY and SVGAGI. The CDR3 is CASRPGRGSNTEAFF. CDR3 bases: TGTGCCAGCAGACCGGGCCGAGGGTCGAACACTGAAGCTTTCTTT.

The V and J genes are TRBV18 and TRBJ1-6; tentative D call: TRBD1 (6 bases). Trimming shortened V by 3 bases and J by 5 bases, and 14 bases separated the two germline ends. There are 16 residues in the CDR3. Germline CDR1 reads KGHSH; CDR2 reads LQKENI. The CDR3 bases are TGTGCCAGCTCACCTCTCAGGGGCGTAGATAATTCACCCCTCCACTTT. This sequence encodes CASSPLRGVDNSPLHF.

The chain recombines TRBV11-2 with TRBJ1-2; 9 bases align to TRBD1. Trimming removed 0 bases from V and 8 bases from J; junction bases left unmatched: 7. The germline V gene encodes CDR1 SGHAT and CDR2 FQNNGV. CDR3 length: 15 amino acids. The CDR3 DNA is TGTGCCAGCAGCTTAGATCTCGGGACAGGGATGGGCTACACCTTC. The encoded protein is CASSLDLGTGMGYTF. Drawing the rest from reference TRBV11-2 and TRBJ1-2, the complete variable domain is EAGVAQSPRYKIIEKRQSVAFWCNPISGHATLYWYQQILGQGPKLLIQFQNNGVVDDSQLPKDRFSAERLKGVDSTLKIQPAKLEDSAVYLCASSLDLGTGMGYTFGSGTRLTVV.

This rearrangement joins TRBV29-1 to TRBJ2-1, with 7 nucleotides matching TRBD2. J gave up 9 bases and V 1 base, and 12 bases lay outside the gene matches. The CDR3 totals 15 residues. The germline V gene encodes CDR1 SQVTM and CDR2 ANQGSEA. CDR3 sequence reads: CSVEGIELGRGEQFF. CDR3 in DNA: TGCAGCGTTGAAGGAATTGAGTTGGGGAGGGGTGAGCAGTTCTTC.

The CDR3 sequence is CASSRGTVGEGYTF. The CDR3 DNA follows: TGCGCCAGCAGCCGCGGGACGGTTGGGGAAGGCTACACCTTC. This chain connects TRBV5-1 to TRBJ1-2; possible D gene TRBD1, 5 bases. V was shortened by 4 bases and J by 8 bases, with 18 bases between the two germline ends. The CDR3 spans 14 residues. Germline-derived CDR1 and CDR2 are SGHRS and YFSETQ.

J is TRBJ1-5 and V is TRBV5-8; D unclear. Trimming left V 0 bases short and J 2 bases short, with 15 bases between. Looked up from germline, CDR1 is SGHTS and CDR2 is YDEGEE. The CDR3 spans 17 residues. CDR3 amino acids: CASSLAKKLSGNQPQHF. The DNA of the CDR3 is TGTGCCAGCAGCTTGGCCAAGAAGCTATCGGGCAATCAGCCCCAGCATTTT.

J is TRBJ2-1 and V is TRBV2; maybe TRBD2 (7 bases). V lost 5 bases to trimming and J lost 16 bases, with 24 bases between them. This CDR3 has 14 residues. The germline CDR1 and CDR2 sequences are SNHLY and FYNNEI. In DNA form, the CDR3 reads TGTGCCAGCAGTCCCCATGGTATGGGGGGGCCAGAATTCTTC. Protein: CASSPHGMGGPEFF.